This T cell receptor beta chain was identified during a study of T cells in Graves' hyperthyroidism and ophthalmopathy. Study-level information: The authors collected peripheral blood at initial diagnosis, before any treatment.

This clonotype was picked up a small number of times. This CDR3 is built from 13 residues. Between the trimmed V and J ends, which lost 3 bases and 1 base, there was a span of 10 bases. Per germline, CDR1 SQVTM and CDR2 ANQGSEA. The TCR beta CDR3 regions underwent amplification using RNA transcripts as the source. First-round RT-PCR with HTBI primers amplified the TCR CDR3 region. In TCRdb, the multiplex PCR reads were re-called with MiXCR into one record per CDR3 protein. This sample has 330,000 or so distinct CDR3 sequences, with roughly a fifth found just once. Sequenced: blood. This clonotype was obtained from a man aged 45-65 years with Graves' ophthalmopathy. This sequence joins TRBV29-1 and TRBJ2-7; TRBD1 might be the D (5 bases). The CDR3 DNA sequence: TGCAGCGTTGACAGGGTGGGGTCCTACGAGCAGTACTTC. Translated, it gives CSVDRVGSYEQYF.